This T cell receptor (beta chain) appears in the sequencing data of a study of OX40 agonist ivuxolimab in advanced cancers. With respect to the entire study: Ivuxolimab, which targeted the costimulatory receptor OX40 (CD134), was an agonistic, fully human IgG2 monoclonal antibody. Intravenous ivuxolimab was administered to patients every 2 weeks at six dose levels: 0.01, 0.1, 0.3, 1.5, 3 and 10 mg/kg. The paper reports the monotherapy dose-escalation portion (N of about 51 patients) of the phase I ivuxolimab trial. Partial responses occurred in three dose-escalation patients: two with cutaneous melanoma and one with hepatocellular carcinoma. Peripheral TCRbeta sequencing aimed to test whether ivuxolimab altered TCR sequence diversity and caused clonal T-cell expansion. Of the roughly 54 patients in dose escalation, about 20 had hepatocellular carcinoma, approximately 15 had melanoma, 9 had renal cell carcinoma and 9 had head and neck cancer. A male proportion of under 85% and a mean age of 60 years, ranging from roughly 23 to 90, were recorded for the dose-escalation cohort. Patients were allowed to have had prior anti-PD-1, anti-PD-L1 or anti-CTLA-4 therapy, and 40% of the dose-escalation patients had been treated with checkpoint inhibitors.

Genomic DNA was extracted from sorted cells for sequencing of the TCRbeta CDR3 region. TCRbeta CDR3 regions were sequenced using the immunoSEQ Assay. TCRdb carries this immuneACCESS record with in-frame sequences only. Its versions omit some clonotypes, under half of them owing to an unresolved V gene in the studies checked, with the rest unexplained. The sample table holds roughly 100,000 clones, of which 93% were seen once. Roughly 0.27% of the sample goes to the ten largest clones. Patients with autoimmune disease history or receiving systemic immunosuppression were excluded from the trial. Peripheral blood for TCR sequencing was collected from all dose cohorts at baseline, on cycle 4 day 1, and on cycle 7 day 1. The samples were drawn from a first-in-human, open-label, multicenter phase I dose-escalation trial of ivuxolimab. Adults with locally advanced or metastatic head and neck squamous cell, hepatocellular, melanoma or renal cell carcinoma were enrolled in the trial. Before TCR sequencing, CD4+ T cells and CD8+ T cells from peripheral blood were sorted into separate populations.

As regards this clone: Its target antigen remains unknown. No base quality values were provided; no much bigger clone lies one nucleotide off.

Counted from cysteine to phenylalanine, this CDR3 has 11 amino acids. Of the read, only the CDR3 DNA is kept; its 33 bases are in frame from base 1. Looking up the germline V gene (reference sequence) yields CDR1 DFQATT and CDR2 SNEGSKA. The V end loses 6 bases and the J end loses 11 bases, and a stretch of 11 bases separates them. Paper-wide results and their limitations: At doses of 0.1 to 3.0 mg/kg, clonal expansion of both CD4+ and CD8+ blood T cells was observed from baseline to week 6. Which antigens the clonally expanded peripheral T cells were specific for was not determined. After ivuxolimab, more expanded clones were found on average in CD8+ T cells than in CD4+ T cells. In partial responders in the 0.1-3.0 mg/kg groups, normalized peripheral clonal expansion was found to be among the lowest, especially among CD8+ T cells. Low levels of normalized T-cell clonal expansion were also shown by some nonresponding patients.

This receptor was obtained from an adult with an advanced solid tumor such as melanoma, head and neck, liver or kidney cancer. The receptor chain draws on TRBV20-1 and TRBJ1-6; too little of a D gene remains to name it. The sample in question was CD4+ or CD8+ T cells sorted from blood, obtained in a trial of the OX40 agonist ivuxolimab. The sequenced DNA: TGCAGTGCCCGCCGCGCACCACCCCTCCACTTT. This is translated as CSARRAPPLHF.